This passage covers 28 T cell receptor beta chains from one sample sequenced in a study of shared clonotypes between healthy human individuals. The data were produced by immunoSEQ multiplex PCR, yet TCRdb's version contains in-frame clones alone and is incomplete. The sample yields about 2.3 million clones, under 95% seen once. Sequenced: naive CD4+ T cells from PBMCs. Regarding subset: CD45RA+ positively selected. Receptors originate from a man aged 18 to 35 in good health. Some clones in this sample may be carry-over from other donors' samples.

The genes are TRBV7-8 and TRBJ2-6; the D call may be TRBD1 or TRBD2 (5 bases each). The V and J ends lost 5 bases and 0 bases respectively, with 17 bases between them. Germline lookup yields CDR1 SGHVS and CDR2 FQNEAQ. The CDR3 totals 18 residues. The CDR3 nucleotides are TGTGCCAGCAGCCAGAGGGGCGACAGACCCTCTGGGGCCAACGTCCTGACTTTC. As protein: CASSQRGDRPSGANVLTF.

This clone was detected a few times. This CDR3 fails to terminate in the conserved phenylalanine or tryptophan, so it likely reflects a read error. The DNA is left out, because the CDR3 cannot be placed on it with certainty; the CDR3 is given as TCRdb lists it. This chain uses TRBV21-1 with TRBJ1-1; no check of the table's D call, TRBD1, against the DNA was made. TRBV21-1 is an annotated pseudogene. The CDR3 comprises 8 residues, both ends counted. The CDR3 reads CASSPGDI.

The gene calls are TRBV4-2 and TRBJ2-7, with TRBD2 identical over 11 bases. The trim removed 4 bases at V and 7 bases at J, leaving 12 bases unmatched. The CDR3 runs to 16 residues. Germline lookup yields CDR1 LGHNA and CDR2 YNFKEQ. CDR3: CASSPQGVAGGREQYF. The DNA for the CDR3 is TGTGCCAGCAGCCCCCAGGGAGTAGCGGGAGGGCGGGAGCAGTACTTC.

The rearrangement joins TRBV30 to TRBJ1-1; D not certain. The CDR3 contains 13 residues. V was cut by 3 bases and J by 0 bases, with 8 bases left in between. Germline V lookup: CDR1 GTSNPN, CDR2 SVGIG (reference sequence). CDR3 protein: CAWSFTLNTEAFF. The CDR3 DNA sequence: TGTGCCTGGAGCTTTACACTGAACACTGAAGCTTTCTTT.

This clone occurred once. The chain recombines TRBV25-1 with TRBJ1-1; TRBD1 might be the D (5 bases). CDR1 MGHDK and CDR2 SYGVNS come from the germline V gene. The CDR3 is made up of 15 amino acids. Trimming removed 2 bases from V and 0 bases from J, with 10 bases in between. The CDR3 loop reads CASSEPGGLNTEAFF. The CDR3 region has the DNA TGTGCCAGCAGTGAACCCGGGGGTTTGAACACTGAAGCTTTCTTT.

V usage is TRBV9 and J usage is TRBJ2-7, with 10 bases that match TRBD1. The V segment lost 0 bases and the J segment 7 bases; nucleotides outside the gene matches: 4. From germline, CDR1 is SGDLS and CDR2 YYNGEE. The CDR3 runs 14 residues. The CDR3 sequence: CASSVEGQGLEQYF. CDR3 nucleotide sequence: TGTGCCAGCAGCGTAGAGGGACAGGGGTTGGAGCAGTACTTC.

V is TRBV7-8 and J is TRBJ2-5; the match to TRBD2 covers 11 bases. The CDR3 covers 18 residues. V was pared by 5 bases and J by 5 bases, with 16 bases of the junction left unmatched. The germline V gene has CDR1 SGHVS and CDR2 FQNEAQ. The CDR3 reads CASSPGRLAGFFGETQYF. The CDR3 DNA reads TGTGCCAGCAGCCCGGGGAGACTAGCGGGATTTTTTGGGGAGACCCAGTACTTC.

This chain joins TRBV29-1 and TRBJ2-2; 9 bases align to TRBD2. Unmatched junction bases numbered 2, after V lost 1 base and J lost 5 bases. The CDR3 totals 14 residues. The germline V gene has CDR1 SQVTM and CDR2 ANQGSEA. CDR3 region: CSVEGLAVTGELFF. In nucleotides, the CDR3 is TGCAGCGTTGAAGGACTAGCGGTAACCGGGGAGCTGTTTTTT.

The table lists this clone with a count of one. V is TRBV7-2 and J is TRBJ1-1; D is perhaps TRBD1 (5 bases). This CDR3 is 14 amino acids long. Germline V gene sequence: CDR1 SGHTA, CDR2 FQGNSA. Trimming left V 3 bases short and J 4 bases short, with 12 bases between. The CDR3 here is CASSFHIGGTEAFF. The CDR3 DNA is TGTGCCAGCAGCTTTCACATTGGGGGCACTGAAGCTTTCTTT.

The V call is TRBV6-1, the J call TRBJ2-5; 9 bases match TRBD2. Germline-derived CDR1 and CDR2 are MNHNS and SASEGT. The CDR3 totals 14 residues. V shed 4 bases, J shed 5 bases, and the junction held 5 bases outside the gene matches. As DNA, the CDR3 is TGTGCCAGCAGTGGGGGACTAGCAGTGGAGACCCAGTACTTC. As protein: CASSGGLAVETQYF.

This clone was found once. The gene calls are TRBV7-3 and TRBJ1-1; 9 bases are shared with TRBD1. Unmatched junction bases numbered 11, after V lost 5 bases and J lost 4 bases. Germline CDR1 SGHTA, CDR2 FQGTGA. This CDR3 spans 16 amino acids. Here the CDR3 reads CASSRELQGAGTEAFF. In DNA, the CDR3 is TGTGCCAGCAGCCGCGAGTTACAGGGGGCCGGCACTGAAGCTTTCTTT.

Points on this clone: Other DNA variants within this sample encode the same CDR3. The chain recombines TRBV7-2 with TRBJ2-2; D unresolved. Trimming took 3 bases from V and 0 from J, leaving 2 bases between them. The CDR3 is made up of 13 amino acids. Germline V gene lookup returns CDR1 SGHTA and CDR2 FQGNSA. The DNA of the CDR3 is TGTGCCAGCAGCTTTCCGAACACCGGGGAGCTGTTTTTT. Protein product: CASSFPNTGELFF.

The chain has TRBV5-1 and TRBJ2-1; D may be TRBD2 (6 bases). The germline CDR1 and CDR2 sequences are SGHRS and YFSETQ. V was clipped by 3 bases and J by 7 bases, with 17 bases between them. CDR3 length equals 15 residues. For the CDR3, the DNA is TGCGCCAGCAGCTGGGGGGAACGTTTGGAAAATGAGCAGTTCTTC. It encodes CASSWGERLENEQFF. Together with reference TRBV5-1 and TRBJ2-1, the CDR3 gives the full variable domain: KAGVTQTPRYLIKTRGQQVTLSCSPISGHRSVSWYQQTPGQGLQFLFEYFSETQRNKGNFPGRFSGRQFSNSRSEMNVSTLELGDSALYLCASSWGERLENEQFFGPGTRLTVL.

This chain joins TRBV28 and TRBJ1-6, with unresolved D. CDR3 length: 12 residues. Trimming stripped 2 bases from V and 9 bases from J, with 5 bases between. Per germline, CDR1 MDHEN and CDR2 SYDVKM. CDR3 sequence: CASSLPVSPLHF. As DNA, the CDR3 is TGTGCCAGCAGTTTACCAGTTTCACCCCTCCACTTT.

This sequence joins TRBV2 and TRBJ1-1, with D unclear. Germline CDR1 reads SNHLY; CDR2 reads FYNNEI. The CDR3 spans 13 residues. V was shortened by 9 bases and J by 3 bases, with 14 bases between the two germline ends. CDR3 sequence: CASRWHSYTEAFF. CDR3 in DNA: TGTGCCAGTCGGTGGCACTCTTACACTGAAGCTTTCTTT. Looking up the rest from reference TRBV2 and TRBJ1-1 gives the full variable domain: EPEVTQTPSHQVTQMGQEVILRCVPISNHLYFYWYRQILGQKVEFLVSFYNNEISEKSEIFDDQFSVERPDGSNFTLKIRSTKLEDSAMYFCASRWHSYTEAFFGQGTRLTVV.

This clone occurred a few times. The chain uses TRBV7-9 and TRBJ2-5, with 10 bases that match TRBD1. The germline V gene encodes CDR1 SEHNR and CDR2 FQNEAQ (reference sequence). The CDR3 consists of 15 residues. V was clipped by 5 bases and J by 1 base; unmatched bases: 4. The CDR3 DNA reads as TGTGCCAGCAGCCCGGGACAGGGGTTCCAAGAGACCCAGTACTTC. Residues: CASSPGQGFQETQYF.

The chain has TRBV4-3 and TRBJ2-1, with D possibly being TRBD1 (6 bases). V dropped 0 bases and J dropped 4 bases, with 10 bases sitting between them. The CDR3 extends over 15 amino acids. Looked up from germline, CDR1 is LGHNA and CDR2 is YSLEER. CDR3 nucleotides: TGCGCCAGCAGCCAAGATTGGGACACTTACAATGAGCAGTTCTTC. Translated: CASSQDWDTYNEQFF.

For this clone: The identical CDR3 is also encoded by other nucleotide sequences in the sample. The CDR3 sequence: CASSLLAGGPTDTQYF. The CDR3, as DNA: TGTGCCAGCAGCTTGTTAGCGGGAGGGCCGACAGATACGCAGTATTTT. The chain joins TRBV7-9 to TRBJ2-3, with 11 bases fitting TRBD2. The V segment lost 3 bases and the J segment 3 bases; nucleotides outside the gene matches: 5. Germline V gene sequence: CDR1 SEHNR, CDR2 FQNEAQ (reference sequence). This CDR3 region has 16 residues.

The CDR3 bases are TGTGCCAGCAGCCCCGTTACTAGCGGGATTAATGAGCAGTTCTTC. Translating gives CASSPVTSGINEQFF. The rearrangement joins TRBV7-2 to TRBJ2-1; the match to TRBD2 covers 10 bases. The J segment lost 7 bases and the V segment lost 5 bases, leaving 8 bases of the junction unmatched. The length of the CDR3 is 15 residues. Germline-derived CDR1 and CDR2 are SGHTA and FQGNSA.

This clone has a handful of counts. This sample also contains other DNA sequences that code for the same CDR3. The chain employs TRBV18 and TRBJ2-1, with TRBD2 matching over 10 bases. This CDR3 comprises 15 residues. With 3 bases clipped from V and 4 bases from J, the junction kept 3 bases outside the gene matches. Germline CDR1 is KGHSH and CDR2 is LQKENI. CDR3 in amino acids: CASSPSGRGYNEQFF. CDR3 coding DNA: TGTGCCAGCTCACCGAGCGGGAGGGGGTACAATGAGCAGTTCTTC. Using reference TRBV18 and TRBJ2-1 for the parts outside the CDR3, the full variable domain is NAGVMQNPRHLVRRRGQEARLRCSPMKGHSHVYWYRQLPEEGLKFMVYLQKENIIDESGMPKERFSAEFPKEGPSILRIQQVVRGDSAAYFCASSPSGRGYNEQFFGPGTRLTVL.

The gene calls are TRBV7-9 and TRBJ2-5; no firm D call. Germline V lookup: CDR1 SEHNR, CDR2 FQNEAQ (reference sequence). V lost 5 bases, J lost 1 base, and 14 bases lay in between. The CDR3 contains 15 residues. The CDR3 DNA reads as TGTGCCAGCAGCCAAGGCGTCACAGCCCAAGAGACCCAGTACTTC. Protein sequence: CASSQGVTAQETQYF.

Comment on this clone: The same CDR3 can be traced to other DNA sequences in this sample. DNA of the CDR3: TGTGCCAGCAGCTTAGGGCTAGCGGGACGCTACGAGCAGTACTTC. Residues: CASSLGLAGRYEQYF. The chain is built from TRBV7-2 and TRBJ2-7; TRBD2 aligns across 9 bases. Germline CDR1 SGHTA, CDR2 FQGNSA. V was clipped by 1 base and J by 3 bases; unmatched bases: 4. The CDR3 has 15 residues.

The J gene is TRBJ2-2, the V gene TRBV2; 7 positions match TRBD2. CDR1 and CDR2 from the germline V gene are SNHLY and FYNNEI. The CDR3 has 17 residues. V gave up 8 bases and J gave up 2 bases; unmatched junction bases: 14. CDR3 residues: CASGRMGGQINTGELFF. The CDR3 coding sequence is TGTGCCAGCGGGAGGATGGGAGGGCAAATCAACACCGGGGAGCTGTTTTTT.

The chain uses TRBV5-1 and TRBJ2-7, with 9 nucleotides matching TRBD1. Germline lookup yields CDR1 SGHRS and CDR2 YFSETQ. Germline trimming cut 4 bases from V and 3 bases from J; bases unmatched to any gene: 8. This CDR3 has 15 residues. For the CDR3, the DNA is TGCGCCAGCAGCCCAGGGACAGGGTTTTACTACGAGCAGTACTTC. Translation: CASSPGTGFYYEQYF.

This clone showed up just once. CDR3 in amino acids: CATTGQNYEQYF. CDR3 nucleotide sequence: TGTGCCACCACGGGTCAGAACTACGAGCAGTACTTC. V usage is TRBV2 and J usage is TRBJ2-7; D ambiguous. This CDR3 has 12 amino acids. The ends were cut back, 10 bases at V and 3 bases at J, with 13 bases in the middle. CDR1 and CDR2 from the germline V gene are SNHLY and FYNNEI. The whole variable domain, filled in from reference TRBV2 and TRBJ2-7, reads EPEVTQTPSHQVTQMGQEVILRCVPISNHLYFYWYRQILGQKVEFLVSFYNNEISEKSEIFDDQFSVERPDGSNFTLKIRSTKLEDSAMYFCATTGQNYEQYFGPGTRLTVT.

In regard to this clone: The same CDR3 is also encoded by other DNA sequences in this sample. The chain recombines TRBV6-5 with TRBJ2-2; D not resolved. CDR1 and CDR2 (germline): MNHEY, SVGAGI. The V end was cut by 0 bases, the J end by 1 base, with 6 bases between. The CDR3 contains 15 residues. The CDR3 coding sequence is TGTGCCAGCAGTTACTCACTGGGGAACACCGGGGAGCTGTTTTTT. Translating it yields CASSYSLGNTGELFF.

The table lists this clone with a few counts. V usage is TRBV18 and J usage is TRBJ1-2; 8 nucleotides line up with TRBD1. J was trimmed by 5 bases and V by 3 bases; bases with no gene match: 14. In germline, CDR1 is KGHSH, CDR2 LQKENI. The CDR3 extends over 17 amino acids. The CDR3 protein is CASSPLLGQESLYGYTF. CDR3 DNA: TGTGCCAGCTCACCGCTACTGGGACAGGAGTCACTATATGGCTACACCTTC.

The chain couples TRBV28 to TRBJ2-2; 8 bases are a match to TRBD2. Germline loops: CDR1 MDHEN, CDR2 SYDVKM. This CDR3 comprises 17 residues. The trim removed 2 bases at V and 4 bases at J, leaving 9 bases unmatched. CDR3 region: CASSLRAAGGGTGELFF. The CDR3 DNA reads TGTGCCAGCAGTTTAAGAGCGGCGGGAGGCGGCACCGGGGAGCTGTTTTTT.